This note documents a single TCR beta chain sequence. Its cognate antigen is unknown. The data stem from a study of identical twins. Study outcomes and limitations: Fewer insertions marked abundant cord blood beta clonotypes; young adult naive trended weakly, memory not at all.

Per the germline V gene, CDR1 is DFQATT and CDR2 is SNEGSKA (reference sequence). Trimming shortened V by 6 bases and J by 0 bases, and 12 bases separated the two germline ends. The CDR3 extends over 13 amino acids. Each CDR3 protein gets one entry after TCRdb re-called the 5' RACE reads with MiXCR. The sample gives hundreds of thousands of distinct CDR3 sequences, roughly 18% of which show up once; about an eighth is in the top ten. There were only healthy Caucasians among the donors. The same specimen was also included in a second study, on T cells expressing NK-cell markers. That study reports: An anti-gamma-delta TCR antibody confined sorting to alpha-beta TCR T cells across several of the experiments. The contribution of dominant NKG2C+ clonotypes to CD8+ T cells in roughly 6 donors was roughly 1.0-7.5%.

The receptor was derived from a woman in her late teens or twenties in good health. The sample comprised PBMCs. The chain recombines TRBV20-1 with TRBJ2-7; the D gene is possibly TRBD2 (6 bases). CDR3 residues: CSAWGLGSYEQYF. The CDR3 coding sequence is TGCAGTGCCTGGGGACTTGGCTCCTACGAGCAGTACTTC.